The next 21 T cell receptor beta chains were all read from a single sample in a study of T-cell reconstitution after alpha-beta-depleted transplantation in children. Unique molecular identifiers tagged the TCRbeta library. TCRdb used MiXCR to reprocess the PCR reads, holding one entry per CDR3 protein. The sample records 350,000 to 400,000 distinct CDR3 sequences, around 20% being singletons. This specimen was PBMCs from the stem cell graft donor, taken from the stem cell graft. The receptors come from a human donor who donated a stem cell graft to a child with acute myeloid leukemia.

The J gene is TRBJ2-7, the V gene TRBV10-2; TRBD2 is a possible D gene (5 bases). Germline lookup yields CDR1 WSHSY and CDR2 SAAADI. Trimming removed 10 bases from V and 3 bases from J, with 19 bases in between. The CDR3 has 14 residues. This CDR3 is CATLLGVDLYEQYF. CDR3 DNA: TGCGCCACCCTCTTGGGAGTGGATCTCTACGAGCAGTACTTC.

This clonotype showed up just a few times. As DNA, the CDR3 is TGTGCCAGCACCCTCCGCGGCGGGAGGCGGGAGCAGTACTTC. Encoded protein: CASTLRGGRREQYF. This chain uses TRBV28 with TRBJ2-7, with TRBD2 identical over 8 bases. The CDR3 contains 14 residues. Germline values: CDR1 MDHEN, CDR2 SYDVKM. V gave up 7 bases and J gave up 7 bases; unmatched junction bases: 12.

The CDR3 DNA is TGTGCCAGCAGGTCGGGACAGGGAAACACCGGGGAGCTGTTTTTT. It yields the protein CASRSGQGNTGELFF. The chain is built from TRBV6-1 and TRBJ2-2, with TRBD1 matching 9 bases. This CDR3 is built from 15 residues. The germline CDR1 and CDR2 sequences are MNHNS and SASEGT. With 6 bases clipped from V and 2 bases from J, the junction kept 4 bases outside the gene matches.

This chain links TRBV29-1 with TRBJ1-1, with D uncertain. The germline V gene has CDR1 SQVTM and CDR2 ANQGSEA. This CDR3 has 13 residues. V was trimmed by 7 bases and J by 3 bases, leaving 15 bases between them. This CDR3 is CSARMGRYTEAFF. Written as DNA, the CDR3 is TGCAGCGCACGTATGGGGAGGTACACTGAAGCTTTCTTT.

J is TRBJ1-1 and V is TRBV12-3 or TRBV12-4, with 7 bases aligning to TRBD1. V shed 5 bases and J 5 bases; nucleotides not matched to a gene: 11. The CDR3 covers 15 residues. Here the CDR3 reads CASSRRQGRGTEAFF. The DNA of the CDR3 is TGTGCCAGCAGTCGCCGACAGGGAAGGGGTACTGAAGCTTTCTTT.

This clonotype was counted many times. This chain uses TRBV10-3 with TRBJ2-5; D is possibly TRBD1 (6 bases). V lost 0 bases to trimming and J lost 5 bases, with 10 bases between them. From germline, CDR1 is ENHRY and CDR2 SYGVKD. This CDR3 region has 14 residues. The CDR3 protein is CAISESNRVETQYF. In nucleotides, the CDR3 is TGTGCCATCAGTGAGTCGAACAGGGTTGAGACCCAGTACTTC.

This clonotype came up many times. This sequence joins TRBV6-5 and TRBJ2-3; 7 nucleotides match TRBD1. V gave up 3 bases and J gave up 0 bases; unmatched junction bases: 3. This CDR3 region has 15 residues. Germline values: CDR1 MNHEY, CDR2 SVGAGI. CDR3 in DNA: TGTGCCAGCAGTTATCCAGGGGGAAGCACAGATACGCAGTATTTT. Translated, it gives CASSYPGGSTDTQYF.

This clonotype has a handful of counts. The chain recombines TRBV6-5 with TRBJ2-5; 9 nucleotides line up with TRBD2. This CDR3 has 16 amino acids. V was clipped by 0 bases and J by 5 bases; unmatched bases: 7. Germline values: CDR1 MNHEY, CDR2 SVGAGI. As DNA, the CDR3 is TGTGCCAGCAGTTACTCGAGTAGCGGGAGTTTGGAGACCCAGTACTTC. Residues: CASSYSSSGSLETQYF.

This sequence joins TRBV2 and TRBJ2-1; 12 bases align to TRBD2. Losses at the gene ends were 5 bases for V and 5 bases for J; bases not matched to a gene: 7. The CDR3 extends over 16 amino acids. CDR1 is SNHLY, CDR2 FYNNEI, per germline. CDR3 sequence reads: CASSPFGLAGNNEQFF. The CDR3 nucleotides read TGTGCCAGCAGTCCCTTTGGACTAGCGGGGAACAATGAGCAGTTCTTC.

V is TRBV18 and J is TRBJ2-1; 8 bases match TRBD2. The CDR3 is made up of 16 amino acids. V lost 4 bases and J lost 4; bases outside the gene matches: 9. The germline V gene encodes CDR1 KGHSH and CDR2 LQKENI. The CDR3 DNA reads TGTGCCAGCTCACTCTCAGCGGGAGTTGGATACAATGAGCAGTTCTTC. Protein sequence: CASSLSAGVGYNEQFF.

This clonotype was found a few times. J is TRBJ1-2 and V is TRBV6-5; TRBD1 aligns across 9 bases. After removal of 2 bases from V and 2 bases from J, the junction contained 3 bases not matched to a gene. Per the germline V gene, CDR1 is MNHEY and CDR2 is SVGAGI. The CDR3 is 15 residues long. For the CDR3, the DNA is TGTGCCAGCAGTTACCTACAGGGGGCGAACTATGGCTACACCTTC. Encoded protein: CASSYLQGANYGYTF.

In this sample, this clonotype turned up a few times. This chain joins TRBV12-3 or TRBV12-4 and TRBJ2-1, with 10 bases lining up with TRBD2. Germline trimming cut 8 bases from V and 4 bases from J; bases unmatched to any gene: 5. CDR3 size: 14 residues. CDR3 sequence (DNA): TGTGCCAGCTCGGCTAGCGGGAGTTACAATGAGCAGTTCTTC. Translated, it gives CASSASGSYNEQFF.

A few counts support this clonotype. CDR3 residues: CASSLVGPGRAYYGYTF. Here the CDR3 DNA reads TGTGCCAGCAGCTTAGTCGGGCCAGGGAGGGCCTACTATGGCTACACCTTC. This chain links TRBV7-2 with TRBJ1-2; D might be TRBD1 (5 bases). Germline V gene data show CDR1 as SGHTA and CDR2 as FQGNSA. The V end lost 1 base, the J end lost 3 bases, and 18 bases lay between the germline ends. The CDR3 spans 17 residues.

The chain links TRBV11-2 to TRBJ2-5; D perhaps matches TRBD2 (6 bases). Germline V gives CDR1 SGHAT, CDR2 FQNNGV. The V end was cut by 0 bases, the J end by 5 bases, with 22 bases between. The CDR3 runs 18 residues. As DNA, the CDR3 is TGTGCCAGCAGCTTAGAGAGGTCGTGGGGGGAGGCATTCGAGACCCAGTACTTC. Amino acid sequence: CASSLERSWGEAFETQYF.

This clonotype came up a few times. This chain joins TRBV15 and TRBJ1-2, with D unclear. The CDR3 covers 16 residues. V was cut by 1 base and J by 4 bases, with 16 bases left in between. Germline V gives CDR1 LNHNV, CDR2 YYDKDF (reference sequence). CDR3 in DNA: TGTGCCACCAGCAGAGCCCGACTGGAGTCGAGCTATGGCTACACCTTC. Amino acid sequence: CATSRARLESSYGYTF.

The gene calls are TRBV11-2 and TRBJ2-1; TRBD2 aligns across 8 bases. The V and J ends lost 2 bases and 7 bases, in that order; junction bases with no gene match: 4. Germline V gene lookup returns CDR1 SGHAT and CDR2 FQNNGV. This CDR3 region has 14 residues. Written as DNA, the CDR3 is TGTGCCAGCAGCTTACACGGGAGGGGGAATGAGCAGTTCTTC. Translation: CASSLHGRGNEQFF.

This sequence joins TRBV5-5 and TRBJ1-5, with D maybe TRBD1 (6 bases). This CDR3 spans 15 amino acids. Germline V gives CDR1 SGHKS, CDR2 YYEKEE (reference sequence). V lost 3 bases, J lost 7 bases, and 17 bases lay in between. The CDR3 spells CASSSVGGDGQPQHF. The CDR3 DNA reads as TGTGCCAGCAGCTCCGTAGGGGGAGACGGCCAGCCCCAGCATTTT.

In its sample, this clonotype was seen many times. CDR3 in amino acids: CASSFGASGTLPYNEQFF. In DNA form, the CDR3 reads TGTGCCAGCAGTTTTGGGGCTAGCGGGACGCTTCCCTACAATGAGCAGTTCTTC. The gene calls are TRBV27 and TRBJ2-1; 9 bases agree with TRBD2. J gave up 2 bases and V 3 bases, and 11 bases lay outside the gene matches. The CDR3 covers 18 residues. CDR1 MNHEY and CDR2 SMNVEV come from the germline V gene (reference sequence).

This chain joins TRBV12-3 or TRBV12-4 and TRBJ2-7, with TRBD2 matching over 10 bases. V dropped 3 bases and J dropped 3; count of bases not matched to a gene: 5. The CDR3 spans 15 residues. CDR3 sequence (DNA): TGTGCCAGCAGTTTTCGGCTAGCGGGAGTCTACGAGCAGTACTTC. This sequence encodes CASSFRLAGVYEQYF.

The genes are TRBV27 and TRBJ2-2; 8 nucleotides align to TRBD1. Germline CDR1 reads MNHEY; CDR2 reads SMNVEV (reference sequence). This CDR3 is 14 amino acids long. With V trimmed by 0 bases and J by 7 bases, 1 base remained unmatched. CDR3 region: CASSLSTGVGELFF. As DNA, the CDR3 is TGTGCCAGCAGTTTATCGACAGGGGTCGGGGAGCTGTTTTTT.

This clonotype has more than one count but fewer than ten. The chain is built from TRBV6-1 and TRBJ2-3; 9 positions match TRBD1. The ends lost 6 bases at V and 2 bases at J; junction bases unmatched: 9. Germline V lookup: CDR1 MNHNS, CDR2 SASEGT. The CDR3 has 16 residues. CDR3 amino acids: CASRDRGRSSTDTQYF. The CDR3 DNA is TGTGCCAGCAGGGACAGGGGTCGAAGTTCCACAGATACGCAGTATTTT.